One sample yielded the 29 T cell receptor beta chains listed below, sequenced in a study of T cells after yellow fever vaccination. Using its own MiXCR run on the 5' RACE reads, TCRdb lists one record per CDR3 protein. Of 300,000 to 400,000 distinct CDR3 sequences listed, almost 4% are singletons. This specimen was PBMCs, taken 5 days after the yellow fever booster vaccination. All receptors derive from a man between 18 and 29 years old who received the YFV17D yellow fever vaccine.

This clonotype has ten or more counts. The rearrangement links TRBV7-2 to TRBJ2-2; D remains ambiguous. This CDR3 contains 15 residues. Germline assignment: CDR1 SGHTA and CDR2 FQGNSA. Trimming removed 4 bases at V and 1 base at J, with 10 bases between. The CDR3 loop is CASSSRPVNTGELFF. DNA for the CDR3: TGTGCCAGCAGCTCCCGCCCGGTGAACACCGGGGAGCTGTTTTTT. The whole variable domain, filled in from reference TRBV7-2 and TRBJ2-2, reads GAGVSQSPSNKVTEKGKDVELRCDPISGHTALYWYRQSLGQGLEFLIYFQGNSAPDKSGLPSDRFSAERTGGSVSTLTIQRTQQEDSAVYLCASSSRPVNTGELFFGEGSRLTVL.

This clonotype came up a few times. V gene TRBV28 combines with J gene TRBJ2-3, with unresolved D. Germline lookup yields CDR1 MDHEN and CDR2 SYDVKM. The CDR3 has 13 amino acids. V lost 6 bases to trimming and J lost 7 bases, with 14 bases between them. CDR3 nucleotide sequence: TGTGCCAGCAGCCCAGCCTTGGTCCATACGCAGTATTTT. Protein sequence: CASSPALVHTQYF.

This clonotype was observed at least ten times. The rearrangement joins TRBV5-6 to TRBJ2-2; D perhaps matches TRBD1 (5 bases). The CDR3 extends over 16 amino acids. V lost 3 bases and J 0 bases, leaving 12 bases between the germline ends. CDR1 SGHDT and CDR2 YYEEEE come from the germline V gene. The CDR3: CASSSYRLANTGELFF. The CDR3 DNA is TGTGCCAGCAGCTCCTACAGGCTCGCGAACACCGGGGAGCTGTTTTTT.

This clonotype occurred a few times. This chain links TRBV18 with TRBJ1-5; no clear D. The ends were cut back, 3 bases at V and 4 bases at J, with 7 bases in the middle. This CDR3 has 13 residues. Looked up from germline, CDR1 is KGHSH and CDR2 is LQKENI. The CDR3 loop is CASSPSQNQPQHF. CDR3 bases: TGTGCCAGCTCACCCTCCCAGAATCAGCCCCAGCATTTT.

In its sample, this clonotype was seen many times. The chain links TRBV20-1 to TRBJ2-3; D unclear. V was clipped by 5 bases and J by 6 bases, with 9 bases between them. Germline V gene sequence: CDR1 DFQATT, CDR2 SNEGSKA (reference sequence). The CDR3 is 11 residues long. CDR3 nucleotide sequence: TGCAGTGCTCTTGCTTGGGATACGCAGTATTTT. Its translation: CSALAWDTQYF.

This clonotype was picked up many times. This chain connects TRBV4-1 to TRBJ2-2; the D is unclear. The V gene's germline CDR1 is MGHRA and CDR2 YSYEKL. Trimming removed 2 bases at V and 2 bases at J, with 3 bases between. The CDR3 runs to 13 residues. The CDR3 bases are TGCGCCAGCAGCCAATACAACACCGGGGAGCTGTTTTTT. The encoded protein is CASSQYNTGELFF.

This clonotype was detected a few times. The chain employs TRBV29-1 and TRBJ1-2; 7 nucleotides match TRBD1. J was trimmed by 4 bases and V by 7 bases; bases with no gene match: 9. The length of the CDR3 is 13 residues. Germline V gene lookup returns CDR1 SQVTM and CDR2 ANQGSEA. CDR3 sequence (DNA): TGCAGCGCCGCCTTTGACAGGGCCTATGGCTACACCTTC. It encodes CSAAFDRAYGYTF.

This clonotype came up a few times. CDR3 DNA: TGTGCCAGCACCCCCTCTTGGGCAGACGGAACAGATACGCAGTATTTT. It yields the protein CASTPSWADGTDTQYF. The chain links TRBV6-2 or TRBV6-3 to TRBJ2-3; D gene unclear. V was clipped by 7 bases and J by 3 bases, with 20 bases between them. The CDR3 has 16 residues. In germline, CDR1 is MNHEY, CDR2 SVGEGT.

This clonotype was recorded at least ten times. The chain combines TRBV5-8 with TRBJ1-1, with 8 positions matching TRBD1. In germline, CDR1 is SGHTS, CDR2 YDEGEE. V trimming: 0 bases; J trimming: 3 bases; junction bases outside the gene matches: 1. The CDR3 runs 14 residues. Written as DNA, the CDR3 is TGTGCCAGCAGCTTGGAGACAGGGGACACTGAAGCTTTCTTT. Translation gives CASSLETGDTEAFF.

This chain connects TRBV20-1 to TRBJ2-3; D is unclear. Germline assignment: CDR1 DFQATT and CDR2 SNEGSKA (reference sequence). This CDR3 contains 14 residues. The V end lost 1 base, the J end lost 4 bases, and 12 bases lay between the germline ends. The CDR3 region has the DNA TGCAGTGCTAGAGCGCCCCTCCGCCCAGATACGCAGTATTTT. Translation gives CSARAPLRPDTQYF.

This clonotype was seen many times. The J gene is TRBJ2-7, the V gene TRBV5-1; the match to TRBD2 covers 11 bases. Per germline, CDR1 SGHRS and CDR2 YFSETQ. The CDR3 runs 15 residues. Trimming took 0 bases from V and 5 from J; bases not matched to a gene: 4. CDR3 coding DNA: TGCGCCAGCAGCTTGGGACTAGCGGGGATCAACGAGCAGTACGTC. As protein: CASSLGLAGINEQYV.

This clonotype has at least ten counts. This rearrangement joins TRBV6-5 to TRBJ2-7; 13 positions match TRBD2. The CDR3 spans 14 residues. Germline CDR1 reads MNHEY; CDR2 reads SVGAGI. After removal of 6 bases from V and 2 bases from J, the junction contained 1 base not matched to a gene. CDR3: CASRGTSGAYEQYF. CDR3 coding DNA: TGTGCCAGCAGGGGGACTAGCGGGGCCTACGAGCAGTACTTC.

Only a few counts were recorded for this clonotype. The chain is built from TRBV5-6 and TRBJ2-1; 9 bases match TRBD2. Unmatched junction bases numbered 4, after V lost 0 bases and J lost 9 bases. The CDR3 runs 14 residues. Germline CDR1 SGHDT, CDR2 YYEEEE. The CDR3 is CASSLVRAGGEQFF. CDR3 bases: TGTGCCAGCAGCTTGGTTCGAGCGGGGGGTGAGCAGTTCTTC.

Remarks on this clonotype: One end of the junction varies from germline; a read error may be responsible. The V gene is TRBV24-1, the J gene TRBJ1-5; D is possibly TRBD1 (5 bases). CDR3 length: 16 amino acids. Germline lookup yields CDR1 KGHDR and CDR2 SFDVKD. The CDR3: CATSARDAYGNQSQHF. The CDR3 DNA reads TGTGCCACCAGTGCCAGGGACGCATATGGCAATCAGTCCCAGCATTTT.

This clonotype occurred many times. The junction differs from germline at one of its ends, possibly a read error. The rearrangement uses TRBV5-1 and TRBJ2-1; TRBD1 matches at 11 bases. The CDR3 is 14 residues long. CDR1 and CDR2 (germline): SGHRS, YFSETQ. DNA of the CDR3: TGTGCTAGCAGCTTAGGGACAGGGGGCAATGAGCAGTTCTTC. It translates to CASSLGTGGNEQFF.

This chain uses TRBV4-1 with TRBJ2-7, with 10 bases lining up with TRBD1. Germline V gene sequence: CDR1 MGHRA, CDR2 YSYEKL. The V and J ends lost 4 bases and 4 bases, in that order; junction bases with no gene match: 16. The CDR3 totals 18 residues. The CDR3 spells CASSRLLSGTGVPYEQYF. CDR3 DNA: TGCGCCAGCAGCCGACTACTTTCCGGGACAGGGGTCCCGTACGAGCAGTACTTC.

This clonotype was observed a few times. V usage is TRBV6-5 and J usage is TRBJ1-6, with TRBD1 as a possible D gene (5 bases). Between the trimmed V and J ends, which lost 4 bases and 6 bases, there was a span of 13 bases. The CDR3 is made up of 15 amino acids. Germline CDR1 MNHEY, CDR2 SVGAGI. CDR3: CASSSRRGGNSPLHF. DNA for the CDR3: TGTGCCAGCAGTTCTAGGAGGGGAGGTAATTCACCCCTCCACTTT.

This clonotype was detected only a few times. Here the CDR3 reads CASTGDSYEQYV. CDR3 sequence (DNA): TGTGCCAGTACAGGGGACTCCTACGAGCAGTACGTC. This chain connects TRBV18 to TRBJ2-7; 7 nucleotides align to TRBD1. There are 12 residues in the CDR3. J was trimmed by 0 bases and V by 9 bases; bases with no gene match: 2. Germline V gene lookup returns CDR1 KGHSH and CDR2 LQKENI.

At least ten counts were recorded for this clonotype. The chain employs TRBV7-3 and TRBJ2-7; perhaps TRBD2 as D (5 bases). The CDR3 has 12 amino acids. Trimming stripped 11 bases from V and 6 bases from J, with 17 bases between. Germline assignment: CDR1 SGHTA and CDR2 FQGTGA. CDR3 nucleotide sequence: TGTGCCGCGGGTCGGGGTAGCCTCGAGCAGTACGTC. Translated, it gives CAAGRGSLEQYV.

The CDR3 reads CASSYSTGQGGEQFF. The CDR3 DNA reads TGTGCCAGCAGTTACTCGACCGGCCAGGGCGGTGAGCAGTTCTTC. This chain uses TRBV6-6 with TRBJ2-1; D possibly corresponds to TRBD1 (5 bases). CDR1 and CDR2 (germline): MNHNY, SVGAGI (reference sequence). The CDR3 covers 15 residues. V lost 0 bases and J lost 9, with 15 bases in between.

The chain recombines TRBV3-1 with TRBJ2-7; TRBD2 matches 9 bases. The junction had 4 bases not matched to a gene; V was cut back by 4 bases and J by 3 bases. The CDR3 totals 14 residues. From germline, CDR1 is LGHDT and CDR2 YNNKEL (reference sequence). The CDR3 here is CASSLLAGNYEQYF. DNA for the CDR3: TGTGCCAGCAGCCTCCTAGCGGGGAACTACGAGCAGTACTTC.

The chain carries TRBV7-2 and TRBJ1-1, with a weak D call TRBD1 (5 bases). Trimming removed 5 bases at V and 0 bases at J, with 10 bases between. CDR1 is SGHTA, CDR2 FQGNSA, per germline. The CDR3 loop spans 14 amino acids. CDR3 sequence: CASSGAFMNTEAFF. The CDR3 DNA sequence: TGTGCCAGCAGCGGGGCGTTCATGAACACTGAAGCTTTCTTT.

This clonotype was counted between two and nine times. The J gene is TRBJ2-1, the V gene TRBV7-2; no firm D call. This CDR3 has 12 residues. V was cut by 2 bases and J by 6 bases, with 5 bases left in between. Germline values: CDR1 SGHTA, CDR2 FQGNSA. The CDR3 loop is CASSLFANEQFF. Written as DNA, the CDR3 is TGTGCCAGCAGCTTATTTGCCAATGAGCAGTTCTTC.

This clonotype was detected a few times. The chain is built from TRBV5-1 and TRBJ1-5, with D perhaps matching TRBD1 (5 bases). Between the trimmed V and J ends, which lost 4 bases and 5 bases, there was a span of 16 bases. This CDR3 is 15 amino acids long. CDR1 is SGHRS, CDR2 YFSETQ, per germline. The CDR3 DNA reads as TGCGCCAGCAGCCGGGACGGAGAACCTTATCAGCCCCAGCATTTT. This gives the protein CASSRDGEPYQPQHF.

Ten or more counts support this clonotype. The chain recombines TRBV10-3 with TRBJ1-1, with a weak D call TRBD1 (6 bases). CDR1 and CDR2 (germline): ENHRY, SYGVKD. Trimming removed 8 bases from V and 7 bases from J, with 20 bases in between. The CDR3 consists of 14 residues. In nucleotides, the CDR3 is TGTGCCATCGGCCAGGGGTTTGCGTCCCATGAAGCTTTCTTT. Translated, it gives CAIGQGFASHEAFF.

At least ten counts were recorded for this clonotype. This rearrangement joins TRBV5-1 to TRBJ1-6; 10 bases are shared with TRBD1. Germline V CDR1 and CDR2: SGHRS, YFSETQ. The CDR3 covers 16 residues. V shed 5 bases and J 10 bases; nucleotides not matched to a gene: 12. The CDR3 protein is CASRLYRDRGLSPLHF. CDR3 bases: TGCGCCAGCAGGTTGTACCGGGACAGGGGCTTATCACCCCTCCACTTT.

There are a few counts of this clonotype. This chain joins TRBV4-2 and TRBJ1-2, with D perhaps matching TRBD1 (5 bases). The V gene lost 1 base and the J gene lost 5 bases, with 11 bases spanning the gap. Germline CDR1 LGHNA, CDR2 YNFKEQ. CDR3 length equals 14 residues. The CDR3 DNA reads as TGTGCCAGCAGCCAAGTTTTGACAGCATATGGCTACACCTTC. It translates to CASSQVLTAYGYTF.

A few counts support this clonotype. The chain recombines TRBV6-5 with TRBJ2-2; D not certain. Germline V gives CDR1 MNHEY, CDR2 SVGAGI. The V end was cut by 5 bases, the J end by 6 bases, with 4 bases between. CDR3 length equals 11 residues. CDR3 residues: CASSKAGELFF. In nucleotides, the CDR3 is TGTGCCAGCAGTAAAGCCGGGGAGCTGTTTTTT.

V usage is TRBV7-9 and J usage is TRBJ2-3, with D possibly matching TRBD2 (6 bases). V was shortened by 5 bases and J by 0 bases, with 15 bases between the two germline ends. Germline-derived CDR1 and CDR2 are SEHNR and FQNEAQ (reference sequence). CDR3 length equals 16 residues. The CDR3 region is CASSPTAGSSTDTQYF. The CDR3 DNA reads TGTGCCAGCAGCCCGACCGCGGGGTCTAGCACAGATACGCAGTATTTT.